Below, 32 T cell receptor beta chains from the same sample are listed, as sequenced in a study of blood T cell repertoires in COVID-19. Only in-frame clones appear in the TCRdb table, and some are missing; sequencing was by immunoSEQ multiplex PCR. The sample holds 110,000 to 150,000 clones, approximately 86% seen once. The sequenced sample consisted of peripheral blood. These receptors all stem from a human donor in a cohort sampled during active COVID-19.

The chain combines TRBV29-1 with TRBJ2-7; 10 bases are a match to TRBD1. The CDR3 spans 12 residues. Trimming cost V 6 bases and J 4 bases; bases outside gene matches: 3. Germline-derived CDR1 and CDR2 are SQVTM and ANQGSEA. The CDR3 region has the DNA TGCAGCGTCCCGGGACAGGGGTACGAGCAGTACTTC. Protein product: CSVPGQGYEQYF.

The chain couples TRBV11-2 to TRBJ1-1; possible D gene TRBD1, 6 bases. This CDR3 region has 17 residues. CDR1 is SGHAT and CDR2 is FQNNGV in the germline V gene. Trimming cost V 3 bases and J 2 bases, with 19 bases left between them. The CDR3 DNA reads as TGTGCCAGCAGCTTGGCGCCGGGGGGGGCAATAAACACTGAAGCTTTCTTT. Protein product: CASSLAPGGAINTEAFF.

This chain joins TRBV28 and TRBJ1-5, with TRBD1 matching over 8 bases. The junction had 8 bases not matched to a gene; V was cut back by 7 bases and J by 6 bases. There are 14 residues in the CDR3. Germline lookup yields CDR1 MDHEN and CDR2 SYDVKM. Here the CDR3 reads CASNPDRASQPQHF. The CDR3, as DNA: TGTGCCAGCAACCCGGACAGGGCCAGTCAGCCCCAGCATTTT.

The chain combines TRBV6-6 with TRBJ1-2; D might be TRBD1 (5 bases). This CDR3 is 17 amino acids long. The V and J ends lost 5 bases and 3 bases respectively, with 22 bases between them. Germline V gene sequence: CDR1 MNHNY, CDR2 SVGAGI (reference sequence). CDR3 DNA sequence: TGTGCCAGCAGTCCCAACCGGGTCAAAGGGGCCCACTATGGCTACACCTTC. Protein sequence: CASSPNRVKGAHYGYTF.

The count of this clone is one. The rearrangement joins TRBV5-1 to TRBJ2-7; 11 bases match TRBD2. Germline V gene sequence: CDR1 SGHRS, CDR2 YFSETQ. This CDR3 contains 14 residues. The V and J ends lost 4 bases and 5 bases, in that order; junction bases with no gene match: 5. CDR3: CASSLLAGGDEQYF. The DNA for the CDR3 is TGCGCCAGCAGCCTTCTAGCGGGGGGCGACGAGCAGTACTTC.

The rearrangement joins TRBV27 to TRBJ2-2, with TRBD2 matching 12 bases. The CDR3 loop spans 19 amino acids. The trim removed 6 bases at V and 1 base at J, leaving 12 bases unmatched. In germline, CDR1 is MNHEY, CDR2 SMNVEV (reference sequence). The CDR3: CASSDKTSGRVVNTGELFF. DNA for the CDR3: TGTGCCAGCAGCGATAAGACTAGCGGGAGAGTGGTGAACACCGGGGAGCTGTTTTTT.

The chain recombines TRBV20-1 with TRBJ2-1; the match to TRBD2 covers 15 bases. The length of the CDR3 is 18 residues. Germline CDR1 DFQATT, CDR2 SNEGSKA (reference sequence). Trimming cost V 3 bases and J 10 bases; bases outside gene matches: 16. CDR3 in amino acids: CSASRTLGLAGGPKEQFF. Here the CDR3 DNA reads TGCAGTGCTAGTCGCACTCTTGGACTAGCGGGAGGGCCCAAGGAGCAGTTCTTC.

For the CDR3, the DNA is TGCAGCGTTAGTACAGGCCCGATCGATGGGGAGCTGTTTTTT. Translated: CSVSTGPIDGELFF. The chain recombines TRBV29-1 with TRBJ2-2; tentative D call: TRBD1 (5 bases). Per germline, CDR1 SQVTM and CDR2 ANQGSEA. Trimming pared 5 bases from V and 8 bases from J, leaving 18 bases between. The CDR3 has 14 residues.

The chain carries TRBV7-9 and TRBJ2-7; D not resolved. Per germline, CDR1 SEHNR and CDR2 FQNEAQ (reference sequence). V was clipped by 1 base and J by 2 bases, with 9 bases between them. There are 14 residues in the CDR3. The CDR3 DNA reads TGTGCCAGCAGCTTAGGGGCAGAAACCTACGAGCAGTACTTC. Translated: CASSLGAETYEQYF. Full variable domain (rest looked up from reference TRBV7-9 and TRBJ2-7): DTGVSQNPRHKITKRGQNVTFRCDPISEHNRLYWYRQTLGQGPEFLTYFQNEAQLEKSRLLSDRFSAERPKGSFSTLEIQRTEQGDSAMYLCASSLGAETYEQYFGPGTRLTVT.

The CDR3 here is CASSARVGEAFF. DNA for the CDR3: TGTGCCAGTAGTGCCAGGGTCGGTGAAGCTTTCTTT. The chain couples TRBV19 to TRBJ1-1, with D possibly TRBD1 on 5 matching bases. Germline CDR1 is LNHDA and CDR2 is SQIVND (reference sequence). V was shortened by 5 bases and J by 7 bases, with 11 bases between the two germline ends. The CDR3 is 12 residues long.

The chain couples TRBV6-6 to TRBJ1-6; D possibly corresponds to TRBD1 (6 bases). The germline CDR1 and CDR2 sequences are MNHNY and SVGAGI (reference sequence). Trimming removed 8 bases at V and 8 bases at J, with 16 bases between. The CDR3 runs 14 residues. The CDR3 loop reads CASHRQVGHSPLHF. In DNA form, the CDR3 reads TGTGCCAGCCATCGACAGGTTGGGCATTCACCCCTCCACTTT.

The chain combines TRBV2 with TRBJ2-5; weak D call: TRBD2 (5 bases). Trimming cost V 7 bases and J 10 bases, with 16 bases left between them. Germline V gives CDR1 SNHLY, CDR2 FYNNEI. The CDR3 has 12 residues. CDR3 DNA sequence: TGTGCCAGCAACGTCGGAGGTCGCGGCCAGTACTTC. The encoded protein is CASNVGGRGQYF.

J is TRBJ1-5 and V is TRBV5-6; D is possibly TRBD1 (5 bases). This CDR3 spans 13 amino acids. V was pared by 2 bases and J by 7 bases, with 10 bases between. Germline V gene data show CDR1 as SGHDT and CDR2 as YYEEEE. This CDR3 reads CASSFQGGQPQHF. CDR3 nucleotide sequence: TGTGCCAGCAGCTTTCAGGGTGGGCAGCCCCAGCATTTT.

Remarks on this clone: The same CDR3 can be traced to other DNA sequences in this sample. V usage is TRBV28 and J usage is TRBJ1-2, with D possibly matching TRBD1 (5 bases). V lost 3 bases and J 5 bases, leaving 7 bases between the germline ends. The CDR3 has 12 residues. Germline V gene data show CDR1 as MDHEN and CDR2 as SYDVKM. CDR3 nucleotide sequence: TGTGCCAGCAGTTTCGGGGGATATGGCTACACCTTC. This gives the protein CASSFGGYGYTF.

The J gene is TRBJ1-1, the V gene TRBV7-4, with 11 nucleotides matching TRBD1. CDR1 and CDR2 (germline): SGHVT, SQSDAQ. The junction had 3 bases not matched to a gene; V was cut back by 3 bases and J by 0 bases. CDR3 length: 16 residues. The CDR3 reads CASSFGTGGMNTEAFF. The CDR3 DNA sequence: TGTGCCAGCAGCTTTGGGACAGGGGGAATGAACACTGAAGCTTTCTTT. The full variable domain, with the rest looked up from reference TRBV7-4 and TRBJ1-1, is GAGVSQSPRYKVAKRGRDVALRCDSISGHVTLYWYRQTLGQGSEVLTYSQSDAQRDKSGRPSGRFSAERPERSVSTLKIQRTEQGDSAVYLCASSFGTGGMNTEAFFGQGTRLTVV.

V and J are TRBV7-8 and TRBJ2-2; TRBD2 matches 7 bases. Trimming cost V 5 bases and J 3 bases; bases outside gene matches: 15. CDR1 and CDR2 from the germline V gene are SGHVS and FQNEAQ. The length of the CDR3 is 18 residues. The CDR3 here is CASSPPLREVWDTGELFF. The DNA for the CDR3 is TGTGCCAGCAGCCCCCCGCTTCGGGAGGTTTGGGACACCGGGGAGCTGTTTTTT.

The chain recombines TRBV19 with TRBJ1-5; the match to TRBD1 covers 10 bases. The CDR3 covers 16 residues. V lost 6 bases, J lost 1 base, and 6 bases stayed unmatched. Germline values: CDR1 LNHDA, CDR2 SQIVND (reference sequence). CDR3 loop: CASSPTGGLSNQPQHF. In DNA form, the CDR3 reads TGTGCCAGTAGCCCGACAGGGGGCCTGAGCAATCAGCCCCAGCATTTT.

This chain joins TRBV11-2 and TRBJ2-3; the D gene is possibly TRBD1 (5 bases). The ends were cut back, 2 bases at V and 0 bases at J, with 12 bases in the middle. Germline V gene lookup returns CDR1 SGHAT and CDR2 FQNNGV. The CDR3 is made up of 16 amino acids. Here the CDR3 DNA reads TGTGCCAGCAGCTTAATTAAGGGGCCTAGCACAGATACGCAGTATTTT. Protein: CASSLIKGPSTDTQYF.

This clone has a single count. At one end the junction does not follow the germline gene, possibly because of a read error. The CDR3 region is CATSWAGELTDTQYF. The DNA for the CDR3 is TGTGCAACCAGCTGGGCGGGGGAGCTCACAGATACGCAGTATTTT. The chain employs TRBV15 and TRBJ2-3, with 7 bases fitting TRBD2. CDR3 length: 15 residues. The V gene's germline CDR1 is LNHNV and CDR2 YYDKDF (reference sequence).

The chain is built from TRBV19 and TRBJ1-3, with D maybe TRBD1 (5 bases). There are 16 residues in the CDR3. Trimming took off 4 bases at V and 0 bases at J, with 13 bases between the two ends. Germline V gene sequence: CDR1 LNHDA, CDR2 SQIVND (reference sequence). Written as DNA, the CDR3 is TGTGCCAGTAGTACCTTACAGGCGAACTCTGGAAACACCATATATTTT. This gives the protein CASSTLQANSGNTIYF.

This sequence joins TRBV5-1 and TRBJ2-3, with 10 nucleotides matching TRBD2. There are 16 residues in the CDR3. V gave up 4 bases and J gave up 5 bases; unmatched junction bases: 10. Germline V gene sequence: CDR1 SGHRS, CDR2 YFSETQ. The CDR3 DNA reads TGCGCCAGCAGCCAAGGTCGTCTAGCGGGAGTAGATACGCAGTATTTT. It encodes CASSQGRLAGVDTQYF. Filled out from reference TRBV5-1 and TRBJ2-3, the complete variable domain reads KAGVTQTPRYLIKTRGQQVTLSCSPISGHRSVSWYQQTPGQGLQFLFEYFSETQRNKGNFPGRFSGRQFSNSRSEMNVSTLELGDSALYLCASSQGRLAGVDTQYFGPGTRLTVL.

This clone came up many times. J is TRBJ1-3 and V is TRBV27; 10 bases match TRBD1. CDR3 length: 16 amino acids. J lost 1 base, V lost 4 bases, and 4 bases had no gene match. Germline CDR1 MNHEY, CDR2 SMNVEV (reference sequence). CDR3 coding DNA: TGTGCCAGCAGTTCCGGACAGGGGGGGTCTGGAAACACCATATATTTT. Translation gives CASSSGQGGSGNTIYF.

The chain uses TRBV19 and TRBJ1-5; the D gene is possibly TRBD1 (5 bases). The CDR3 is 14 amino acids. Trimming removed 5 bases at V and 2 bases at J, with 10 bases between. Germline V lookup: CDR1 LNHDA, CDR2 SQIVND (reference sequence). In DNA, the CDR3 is TGTGCCAGTAGTGGCCCGGGGGGCAATCAGCCCCAGCATTTT. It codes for CASSGPGGNQPQHF.

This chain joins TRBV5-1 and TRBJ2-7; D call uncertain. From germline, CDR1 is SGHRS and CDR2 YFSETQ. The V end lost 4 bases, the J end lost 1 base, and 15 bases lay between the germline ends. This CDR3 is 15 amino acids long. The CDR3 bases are TGCGCCAGCAGCCTCCCTTCCCAGGCTTCCTACGAGCAGTACTTC. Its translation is CASSLPSQASYEQYF.

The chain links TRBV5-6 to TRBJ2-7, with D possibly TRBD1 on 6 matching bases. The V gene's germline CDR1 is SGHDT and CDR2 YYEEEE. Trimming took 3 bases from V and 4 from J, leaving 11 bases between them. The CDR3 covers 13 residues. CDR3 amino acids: CASSSFTGYEQYF. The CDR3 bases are TGTGCCAGCAGCTCCTTTACAGGGTACGAGCAGTACTTC.

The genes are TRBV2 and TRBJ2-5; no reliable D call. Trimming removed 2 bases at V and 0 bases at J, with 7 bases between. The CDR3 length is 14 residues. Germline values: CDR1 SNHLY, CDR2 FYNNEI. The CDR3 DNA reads TGTGCCAGCAGTGAACTGGCCAACCAAGAGACCCAGTACTTC. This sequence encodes CASSELANQETQYF.

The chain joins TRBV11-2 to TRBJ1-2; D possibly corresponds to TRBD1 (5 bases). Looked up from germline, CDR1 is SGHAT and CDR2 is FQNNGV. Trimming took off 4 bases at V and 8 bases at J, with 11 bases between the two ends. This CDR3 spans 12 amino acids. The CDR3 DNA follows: TGTGCCAGCAGCTCTCAGGGCCGAGGCTACACCTTC. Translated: CASSSQGRGYTF.

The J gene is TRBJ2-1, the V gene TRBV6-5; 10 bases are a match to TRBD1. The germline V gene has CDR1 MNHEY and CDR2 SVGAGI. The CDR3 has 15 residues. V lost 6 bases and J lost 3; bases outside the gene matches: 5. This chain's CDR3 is CASSQDRGHYNEQFF. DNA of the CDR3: TGTGCCAGCAGCCAAGACAGGGGGCACTACAATGAGCAGTTCTTC.

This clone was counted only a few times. CDR3 sequence reads: CASSVGQGGGNTEAFF. In nucleotides, the CDR3 is TGTGCCAGCAGTGTGGGACAGGGAGGAGGGAACACTGAAGCTTTCTTT. This chain uses TRBV2 with TRBJ1-1; 9 positions match TRBD1. CDR1 is SNHLY and CDR2 is FYNNEI in the germline V gene. The CDR3 length is 16 residues. Unmatched junction bases numbered 7, after V lost 4 bases and J lost 1 base.

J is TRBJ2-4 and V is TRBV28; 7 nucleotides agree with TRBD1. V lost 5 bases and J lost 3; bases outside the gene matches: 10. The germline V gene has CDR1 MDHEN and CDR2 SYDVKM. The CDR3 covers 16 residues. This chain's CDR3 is CASSPQTGPDKNIQYF. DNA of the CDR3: TGTGCCAGCAGTCCTCAGACAGGGCCGGACAAAAACATTCAGTACTTC.

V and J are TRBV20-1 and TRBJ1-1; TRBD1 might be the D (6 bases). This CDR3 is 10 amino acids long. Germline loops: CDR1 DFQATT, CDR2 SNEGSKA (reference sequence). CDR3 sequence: CSTGYTEAFF. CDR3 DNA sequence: TGCAGCACAGGGTACACTGAAGCTTTCTTT.

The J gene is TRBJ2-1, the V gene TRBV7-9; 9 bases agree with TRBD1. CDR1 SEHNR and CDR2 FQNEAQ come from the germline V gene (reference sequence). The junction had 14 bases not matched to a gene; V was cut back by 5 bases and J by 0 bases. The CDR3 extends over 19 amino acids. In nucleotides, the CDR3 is TGTGCCAGCAGCCCCAGTCCCGGGACAGGGTCCAGCTCCTACAATGAGCAGTTCTTC. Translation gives CASSPSPGTGSSSYNEQFF. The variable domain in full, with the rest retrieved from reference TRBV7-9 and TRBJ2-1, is DTGVSQNPRHKITKRGQNVTFRCDPISEHNRLYWYRQTLGQGPEFLTYFQNEAQLEKSRLLSDRFSAERPKGSFSTLEIQRTEQGDSAMYLCASSPSPGTGSSSYNEQFFGPGTRLTVL.